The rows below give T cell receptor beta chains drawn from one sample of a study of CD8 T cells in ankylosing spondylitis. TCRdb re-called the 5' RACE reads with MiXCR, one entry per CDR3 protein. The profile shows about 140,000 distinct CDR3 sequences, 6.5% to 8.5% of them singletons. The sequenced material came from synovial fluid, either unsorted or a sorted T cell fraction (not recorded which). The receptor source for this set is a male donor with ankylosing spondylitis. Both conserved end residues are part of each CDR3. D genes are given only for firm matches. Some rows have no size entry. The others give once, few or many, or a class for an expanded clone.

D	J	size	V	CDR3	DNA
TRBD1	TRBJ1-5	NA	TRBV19	CASSSTGGRNQPQHF	TGTGCCAGTAGCAGTACAGGGGGCCGCAATCAGCCCCAGCATTTT
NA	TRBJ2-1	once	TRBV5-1	CASSLQVEQFF	TGCGCCAGCAGCTTGCAAGTTGAGCAGTTCTTC
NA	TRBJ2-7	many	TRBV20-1	CSAPDLYEWEQYF	TGCAGTGCTCCTGACCTCTATGAGTGGGAGCAGTACTTC
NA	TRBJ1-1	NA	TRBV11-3	CASSQEGSTEAFF	TGTGCCAGCAGCCAAGAAGGAAGCACTGAAGCTTTCTTT
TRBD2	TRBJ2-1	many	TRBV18	CASSPNLAGPYNEQFF	TGTGCCAGCTCACCTAATCTAGCGGGACCCTACAATGAGCAGTTCTTC
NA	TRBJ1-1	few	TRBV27	CASSPRVLTEAFF	TGTGCCAGCAGCCCGAGGGTCCTCACTGAAGCTTTCTTT
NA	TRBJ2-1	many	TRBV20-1	CSASSDNEQFF	TGCAGTGCTAGTTCTGACAATGAGCAGTTCTTC
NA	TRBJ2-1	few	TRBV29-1	CSAEAVAYNEQFF	TGCAGCGCCGAAGCGGTTGCCTACAATGAGCAGTTCTTC
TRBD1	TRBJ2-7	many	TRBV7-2	CASSMTGVSYEQYF	TGTGCCAGCAGCATGACAGGGGTGTCCTACGAGCAGTACTTC
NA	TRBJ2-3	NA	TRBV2	CASSVDSTDTQYF	TGTGCCAGCAGTGTAGACAGCACAGATACGCAGTATTTT
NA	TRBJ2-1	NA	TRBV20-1	CSAKWGERYEQFF	TGCAGTGCTAAGTGGGGGGAAAGATATGAGCAGTTCTTC
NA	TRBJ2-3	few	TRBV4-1	CASSQPPGLGTDTQYF	TGCGCCAGCAGCCAGCCACCGGGACTGGGCACAGATACGCAGTATTTT
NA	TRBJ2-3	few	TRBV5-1	CASSSTDFADTQYF	TGCGCCAGCAGCTCGACAGATTTCGCTGATACGCAGTATTTT
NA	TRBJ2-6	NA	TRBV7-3	CASSSRPGSGANVLTF	TGTGCCAGCAGCTCCAGACCTGGCTCTGGGGCCAACGTCCTGACTTTC
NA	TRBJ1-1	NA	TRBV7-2	CASSLYRVNTEAFF	TGTGCCAGCAGCTTGTATCGGGTGAACACTGAAGCTTTCTTT
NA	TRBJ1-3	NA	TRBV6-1	CASSRKISGNTIYF	TGTGCCAGCAGTCGGAAGATCTCTGGAAACACCATATATTTT
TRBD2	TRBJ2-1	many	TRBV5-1	CASSPHSGGAENEQFF	TGCGCCAGCAGCCCCCATAGCGGGGGGGCTGAGAATGAGCAGTTCTTC
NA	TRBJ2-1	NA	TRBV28	CASRLQIISYNEQFF	TGTGCCAGCAGGCTACAAATTATTTCCTACAATGAGCAGTTCTTC
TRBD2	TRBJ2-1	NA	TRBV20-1	CSAIGAVGLDNEQFF	TGCAGTGCTATTGGAGCTGTGGGACTAGACAATGAGCAGTTCTTC
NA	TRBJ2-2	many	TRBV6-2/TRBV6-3	CASSPPPWRVVAGELFF	TGTGCCAGCAGCCCCCCCCCGTGGAGGGTGGTCGCCGGGGAGCTGTTTTTT
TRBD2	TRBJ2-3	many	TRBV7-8	CASSLGAGDTDTQYF	TGTGCCAGCAGCTTAGGAGCGGGAGACACAGATACGCAGTATTTT
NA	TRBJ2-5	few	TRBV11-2	CASSSRTDQETQYF	TGTGCCAGCAGCTCGAGGACCGACCAAGAGACCCAGTACTTC
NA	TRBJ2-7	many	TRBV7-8	CASSPGGAPNLYEQYF	TGTGCCAGCAGCCCCGGCGGAGCCCCCAATCTCTACGAGCAGTACTTC
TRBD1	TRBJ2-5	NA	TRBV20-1	CSARHWTGGGETQYF	TGCAGTGCTAGACACTGGACAGGGGGCGGAGAGACCCAGTACTTC
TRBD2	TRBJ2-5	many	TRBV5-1	CASSLEIRGGVETQYF	TGCGCCAGCAGCTTGGAAATTCGGGGGGGAGTTGAGACCCAGTACTTC
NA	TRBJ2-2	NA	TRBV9	CASSVGLGSTGELFF	TGTGCCAGCAGCGTCGGTTTAGGGTCGACCGGGGAGCTGTTTTTT
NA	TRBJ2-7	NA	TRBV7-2	CASSPRPAGLYEQYF	TGTGCCAGCAGCCCACGTCCTGCTGGCCTCTACGAGCAGTACTTC
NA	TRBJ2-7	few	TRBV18	CASSRELPSSYEQYF	TGTGCCAGCTCACGAGAATTGCCCTCCTCCTACGAGCAGTACTTC
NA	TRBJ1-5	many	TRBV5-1	CASSSEGGRNQPQHF	TGCGCCAGCAGCAGCGAAGGGGGTCGCAATCAGCCCCAGCATTTT
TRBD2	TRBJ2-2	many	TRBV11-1	CASSQTSGYNTGELFF	TGTGCCAGCAGCCAAACTAGCGGTTATAACACCGGGGAGCTGTTTTTT
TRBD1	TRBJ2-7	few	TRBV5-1	CASTWTGGHEQYF	TGCGCCAGCACTTGGACAGGGGGGCACGAGCAGTACTTC
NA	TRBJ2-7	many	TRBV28	CASSSGQNYEQYF	TGTGCCAGCAGCTCCGGACAGAACTACGAGCAGTACTTC
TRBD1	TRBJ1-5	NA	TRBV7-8	CASSPGQGAFQPQHF	TGTGCCAGCAGCCCGGGACAGGGGGCTTTTCAGCCCCAGCATTTT
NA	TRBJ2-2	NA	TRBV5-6	CASSPGLLTWELFF	TGTGCCAGCAGCCCCGGACTCCTCACCTGGGAGCTGTTTTTT
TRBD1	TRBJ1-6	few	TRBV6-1	CASSRGGGKSPLHF	TGTGCCAGCTCTCGAGGAGGGGGCAAATCACCCCTCCACTTT
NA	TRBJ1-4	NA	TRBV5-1	CASSLRRPLEELFF	TGCGCCAGCAGCTTGAGAAGGCCTTTAGAAGAACTGTTTTTT
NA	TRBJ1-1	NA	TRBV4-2	CASSQGVRDQTEAFF	TGTGCCAGCAGCCAAGGGGTCAGGGACCAAACTGAAGCTTTCTTT
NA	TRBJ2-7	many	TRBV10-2	CACRGTLSYEQYF	TGCGCCTGTAGGGGGACCCTCTCCTACGAGCAGTACTTC
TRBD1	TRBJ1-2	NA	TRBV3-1	CASSQGMDWGQGRKNGYTF	TGTGCCAGCAGCCAAGGGATGGATTGGGGACAGGGAAGAAAGAATGGCTACACCTTC
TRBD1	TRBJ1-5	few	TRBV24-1	CATSDAAQQGVGQPQHF	TGTGCCACCAGTGATGCCGCGCAACAGGGGGTTGGTCAGCCCCAGCATTTT
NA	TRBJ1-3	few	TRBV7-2	CASSRDSHSGNTIYF	TGTGCCAGCAGCCGCGACAGTCACTCTGGAAACACCATATATTTT
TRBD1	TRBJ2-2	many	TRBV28	CATHPGQGYTGELFF	TGTGCCACCCACCCGGGACAGGGGTATACCGGGGAGCTGTTTTTT
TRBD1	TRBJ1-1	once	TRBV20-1	CSAPDRISGMNTEAFF	TGCAGTGCGCCGGACAGGATCTCAGGAATGAACACTGAAGCTTTCTTT
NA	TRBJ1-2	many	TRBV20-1	CSARDAVRGGYTF	TGCAGTGCTAGAGACGCAGTCCGGGGTGGCTACACCTTC
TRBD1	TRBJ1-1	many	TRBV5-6	CASSLSPGQRNTEAFF	TGTGCCAGCAGCTTGTCTCCGGGACAGAGGAACACTGAAGCTTTCTTT
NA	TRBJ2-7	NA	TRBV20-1	CSAREFNYEQYF	TGCAGTGCTAGAGAATTTAACTACGAGCAGTACTTC
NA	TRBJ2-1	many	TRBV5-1	CASSLAQGNEQFF	TGCGCCAGCAGCTTGGCTCAGGGTAATGAGCAGTTCTTC
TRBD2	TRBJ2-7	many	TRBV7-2	CASSYLAGVSYEQYF	TGTGCCAGCAGCTACCTCGCGGGGGTATCCTACGAGCAGTACTTC
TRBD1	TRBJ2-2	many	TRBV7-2	CASSLEGGYTGELFF	TGTGCCAGCAGCTTGGAAGGGGGCTACACCGGGGAGCTGTTTTTT
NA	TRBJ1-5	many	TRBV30	CAWTGAIGGNQPQHF	TGTGCCTGGACCGGAGCGATAGGGGGCAATCAGCCCCAGCATTTT
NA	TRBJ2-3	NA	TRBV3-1	CASSQGVGGAGDTQYF	TGTGCCAGCAGCCAAGGGGTGGGGGGGGCAGGCGATACGCAGTATTTT